This T cell receptor beta chain originates from a study of blood T cell repertoires in COVID-19. Method: immunoSEQ multiplex PCR; TCRdb's copy keeps in-frame clones and lacks some. The sample lists around 180,000 clones, 70% to 90% occurring once. Trimming took off 3 bases at V and 0 bases at J, with 7 bases between the two ends. This CDR3 comprises 14 residues. Per germline, CDR1 LNHNV and CDR2 YYDKDF (reference sequence). This sequence originates from an elderly man with COVID-19, enrolled during active disease. The chain couples TRBV15 to TRBJ2-3; possible D gene TRBD2, 6 bases. The sample taken for sequencing was peripheral blood. CDR3 sequence (DNA): TGTGCCACCAGCAGGGGGGGTAGCACAGATACGCAGTATTTT. Translation gives CATSRGGSTDTQYF.